This record covers a single T cell receptor (beta chain). The CDR3 extends over 16 amino acids. CDR1 is SGHTA, CDR2 FQGNSA, per germline. V shed 3 bases and J shed 5 bases, with 18 bases lying between them. The table came from immunoSEQ multiplex PCR; TCRdb's copy has only in-frame clones and leaves some out. The sample has 60,000 to 75,000 clones, around 95% seen once. This sequence was found in a man aged 35 to 55 with rheumatoid arthritis. This chain links TRBV7-2 with TRBJ2-3; D remains unclear. Sequenced material: PBMCs. The CDR3 DNA follows: TGTGCCAGCAGCTTCCCGCGGCCAAAAGTGGGAGATACGCAGTATTTT. It translates to CASSFPRPKVGDTQYF.